Below, 15 T cell receptor beta chains from the same sample are listed, as sequenced in a study of T cell responses to AZD1222 COVID-19 vaccine. This table comes from immunoSEQ multiplex PCR, and its TCRdb copy is limited to in-frame clones, with some not included. This sample has some 170,000 clones; roughly 90% occur once, and the top ten carry 4% to 4.5%. The specimen comprised peripheral blood, sampled 28 days after the second AZD1222 dose. The origin of the receptors is an adult who received the AZD1222 COVID-19 vaccine.

This chain connects TRBV11-2 to TRBJ2-3; 9 bases line up with TRBD1. J lost 4 bases, V lost 6 bases, and 8 bases had no gene match. This CDR3 has 15 amino acids. From germline, CDR1 is SGHAT and CDR2 FQNNGV. CDR3 nucleotides: TGTGCCAGCAGAAAAGGGACAGGGCCGGCAGATACGCAGTATTTT. Translated: CASRKGTGPADTQYF.

With regard to this clone: Other DNA sequences within the sample encode an identical CDR3. The V call is TRBV19, the J call TRBJ1-2, with TRBD1 matching over 7 bases. Losses at the gene ends were 11 bases for V and 2 bases for J; bases not matched to a gene: 5. The V gene's germline CDR1 is LNHDA and CDR2 SQIVND (reference sequence). The CDR3 has 12 residues. DNA of the CDR3: TGTGCCGGGGGGGACAGAAACTATGGCTACACCTTC. This encodes CAGGDRNYGYTF.

The V call is TRBV11-2, the J call TRBJ2-1; no reliable D call. CDR1 and CDR2 (germline): SGHAT, FQNNGV. The germline V and J ends were trimmed by 6 bases and 0 bases, with 9 bases remaining between them. This CDR3 has 14 amino acids. The CDR3 nucleotides read TGTGCCAGCAGGGCTCGCGACTCCTACAATGAGCAGTTCTTC. Its protein product is CASRARDSYNEQFF.

The chain employs TRBV6-5 and TRBJ1-5; 8 bases map to TRBD1. Germline CDR1 MNHEY, CDR2 SVGAGI. The length of the CDR3 is 15 residues. Trimming cost V 2 bases and J 6 bases; bases outside gene matches: 6. CDR3 nucleotide sequence: TGTGCCAGCAGTTACGGGGCAGGGGGCCGTCAGCCCCAGCATTTT. It is translated as CASSYGAGGRQPQHF.

V is TRBV27 and J is TRBJ1-1; D is ambiguous. The CDR3 runs 17 residues. V lost 1 base and J lost 4, with 19 bases in between. Germline CDR1 is MNHEY and CDR2 is SMNVEV (reference sequence). The CDR3 reads CASSLFPRGRYGTEAFF. CDR3 nucleotide sequence: TGTGCCAGCAGTTTATTCCCCCGTGGGCGATATGGCACTGAAGCTTTCTTT.

This clone was seen a few times. This sequence joins TRBV6-5 and TRBJ2-7, with D perhaps TRBD1 or TRBD2 (6 bases each). The CDR3 runs 14 residues. V lost 0 bases, J lost 9 bases, and 15 bases lay in between. Germline-derived CDR1 and CDR2 are MNHEY and SVGAGI. The CDR3, as DNA: TGTGCCAGCAGTTACTCGGGCTATAGGGGGGTGCAGTACTTC. This translates into CASSYSGYRGVQYF.

In nucleotides, the CDR3 is TGTGCCAGCAGCTCCGACAGGAATAGTGGCTACACCTTC. It is translated as CASSSDRNSGYTF. V gene TRBV7-3 combines with J gene TRBJ1-2, with D possibly matching TRBD1 (6 bases). CDR3 length: 13 residues. Looked up from germline, CDR1 is SGHTA and CDR2 is FQGTGA. Trimming shortened V by 4 bases and J by 7 bases, and 13 bases separated the two germline ends.

This clone appeared once. The chain has TRBV4-2 and TRBJ2-5, with D possibly being TRBD2 (5 bases). Per germline, CDR1 LGHNA and CDR2 YNFKEQ. The ends were cut back, 2 bases at V and 2 bases at J, with 15 bases in the middle. The CDR3 loop spans 16 amino acids. The CDR3 loop is CASSQNRLSGQETQYF. The CDR3 DNA reads TGTGCCAGCAGCCAAAATCGTCTTTCGGGACAAGAGACCCAGTACTTC.

This chain uses TRBV25-1 with TRBJ1-1; D ambiguous. The CDR3 contains 14 residues. V lost 1 base and J lost 2, with 8 bases in between. Germline CDR1 reads MGHDK; CDR2 reads SYGVNS. The CDR3 sequence is CASSEWNRNTEAFF. In DNA form, the CDR3 reads TGTGCCAGCAGTGAATGGAACAGAAACACTGAAGCTTTCTTT.

The chain links TRBV7-2 to TRBJ2-7; D remains ambiguous. Germline loops: CDR1 SGHTA, CDR2 FQGNSA. The CDR3 contains 13 residues. The germline V and J ends were trimmed by 1 base and 7 bases, with 11 bases remaining between them. The CDR3 loop reads CASSLGGDREQYF. CDR3 nucleotides: TGTGCCAGCAGCTTAGGGGGTGACCGGGAGCAGTACTTC.

V gene TRBV18 combines with J gene TRBJ2-7; the D is unclear. The CDR3 spans 16 residues. The V end was cut by 3 bases, the J end by 0 bases, with 15 bases between. Germline CDR1 KGHSH, CDR2 LQKENI. CDR3 nucleotide sequence: TGTGCCAGCTCACCGATTCGGACGACCCTCTCCTACGAGCAGTACTTC. Protein product: CASSPIRTTLSYEQYF.

The chain couples TRBV25-1 to TRBJ2-3; 7 positions match TRBD1. J lost 0 bases, V lost 7 bases, and 4 bases had no gene match. The CDR3 has 14 amino acids. CDR1 is MGHDK, CDR2 SYGVNS, per germline. The DNA for the CDR3 is TGTGCCAGCAAGGGACAGATTAGCACAGATACGCAGTATTTT. It is translated as CASKGQISTDTQYF.

This clone was seen a single time. The chain carries TRBV7-9 and TRBJ2-7; TRBD2 aligns across 8 bases. Trimming cost V 4 bases and J 6 bases; bases outside gene matches: 5. This CDR3 comprises 13 residues. Germline loops: CDR1 SEHNR, CDR2 FQNEAQ (reference sequence). In DNA, the CDR3 is TGTGCCAGCAGCTCAGGGACTAGGGGCGAGCAGTACTTC. This translates into CASSSGTRGEQYF.

The chain employs TRBV27 and TRBJ1-5; the match to TRBD1 covers 10 bases. The germline V gene encodes CDR1 MNHEY and CDR2 SMNVEV (reference sequence). This CDR3 has 15 amino acids. The J segment lost 4 bases and the V segment lost 3 bases, leaving 3 bases of the junction unmatched. The CDR3 bases are TGTGCCAGCAGTTTCTCGGACAGGGGGAATCAGCCCCAGCATTTT. Its protein is CASSFSDRGNQPQHF.

The genes are TRBV5-4 and TRBJ1-1; D ambiguous. This CDR3 is 13 amino acids long. Germline V gene sequence: CDR1 SGHNT, CDR2 YYREEE (reference sequence). V dropped 2 bases and J dropped 7 bases, with 12 bases sitting between them. This CDR3 reads CASSLSPTVEAFF. CDR3 in DNA: TGTGCCAGCAGCTTATCCCCCACGGTTGAAGCTTTCTTT. The full variable domain, in which reference TRBV5-4 and TRBJ1-1 provide the parts outside the CDR3, is ETGVTQSPTHLIKTRGQQVTLRCSSQSGHNTVSWYQQALGQGPQFIFQYYREEENGRGNFPPRFSGLQFPNYSSELNVNALELDDSALYLCASSLSPTVEAFFGQGTRLTVV.